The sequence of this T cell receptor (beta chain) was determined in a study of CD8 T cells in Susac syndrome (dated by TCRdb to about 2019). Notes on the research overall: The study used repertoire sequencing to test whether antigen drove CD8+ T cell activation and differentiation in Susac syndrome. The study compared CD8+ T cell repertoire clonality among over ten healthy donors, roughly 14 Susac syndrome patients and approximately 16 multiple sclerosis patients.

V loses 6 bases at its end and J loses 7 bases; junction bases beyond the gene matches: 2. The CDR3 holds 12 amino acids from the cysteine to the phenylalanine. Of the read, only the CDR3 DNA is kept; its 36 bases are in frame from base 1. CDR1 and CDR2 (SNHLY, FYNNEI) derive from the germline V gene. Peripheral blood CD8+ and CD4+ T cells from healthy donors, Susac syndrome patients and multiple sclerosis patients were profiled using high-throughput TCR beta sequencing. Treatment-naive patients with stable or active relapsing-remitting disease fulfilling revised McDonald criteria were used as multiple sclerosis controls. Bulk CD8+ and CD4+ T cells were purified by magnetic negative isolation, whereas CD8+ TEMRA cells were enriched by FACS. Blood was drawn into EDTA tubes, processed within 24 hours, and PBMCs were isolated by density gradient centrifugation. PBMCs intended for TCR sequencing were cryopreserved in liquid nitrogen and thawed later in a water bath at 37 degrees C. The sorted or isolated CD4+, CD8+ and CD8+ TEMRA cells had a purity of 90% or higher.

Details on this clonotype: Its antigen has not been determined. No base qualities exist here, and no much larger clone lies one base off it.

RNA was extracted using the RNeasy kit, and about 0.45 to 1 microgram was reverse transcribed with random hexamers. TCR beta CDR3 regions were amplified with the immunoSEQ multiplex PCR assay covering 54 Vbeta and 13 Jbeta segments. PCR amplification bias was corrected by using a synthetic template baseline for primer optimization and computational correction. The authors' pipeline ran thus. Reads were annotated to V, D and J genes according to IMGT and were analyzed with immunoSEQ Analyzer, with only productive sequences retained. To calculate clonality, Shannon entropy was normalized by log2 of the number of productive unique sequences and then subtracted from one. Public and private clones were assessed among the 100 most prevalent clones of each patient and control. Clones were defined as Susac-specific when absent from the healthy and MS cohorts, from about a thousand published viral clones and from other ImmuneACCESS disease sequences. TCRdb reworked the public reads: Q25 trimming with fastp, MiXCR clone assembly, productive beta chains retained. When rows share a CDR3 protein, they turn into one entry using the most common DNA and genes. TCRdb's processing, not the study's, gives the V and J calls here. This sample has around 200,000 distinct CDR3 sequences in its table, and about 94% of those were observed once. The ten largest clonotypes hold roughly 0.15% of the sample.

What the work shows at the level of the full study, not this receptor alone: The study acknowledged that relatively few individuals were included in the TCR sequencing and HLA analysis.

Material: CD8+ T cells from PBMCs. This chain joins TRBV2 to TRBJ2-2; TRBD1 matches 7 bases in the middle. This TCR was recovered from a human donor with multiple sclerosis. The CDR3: CASSGQDGELFF. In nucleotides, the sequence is TGTGCCAGCAGCGGACAGGACGGGGAGCTGTTTTTT. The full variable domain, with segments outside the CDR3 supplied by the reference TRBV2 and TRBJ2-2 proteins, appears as EPEVTQTPSHQVTQMGQEVILRCVPISNHLYFYWYRQILGQKVEFLVSFYNNEISEKSEIFDDQFSVERPDGSNFTLKIRSTKLEDSAMYFCASSGQDGELFFGEGSRLTVL.